The 15 T cell receptor beta chains reported below all come from one sample, sequenced in a study of vaccination and CD4 T cells after COVID-19. The antigens these receptors bind are not known. An Oncomine TCR Beta short-read assay was used to sequence the DNA from cultured CD4+ T cells. TCRdb reanalysed the PCR reads using MiXCR and keeps one entry per CDR3 protein. The sample has 13,000 to 15,000 distinct CDR3 sequences, over 45% seen once. The treatment denotes: approximately nine-day PBMC culture with coronavirus spike peptide pools or control peptides (ViraFEST assay). Source: CD4+ T cells from blood, cultured in vitro, taken before SARS-CoV-2 vaccination. The receptor source for this set is a human donor who had recovered from COVID-19.

V usage is TRBV7-6 and J usage is TRBJ2-2; 7 bases match TRBD1. The CDR3 sequence is 14 residues long. V lost 2 bases, J lost 4 bases, and 1 base stayed unmatched. Per germline, CDR1 SGHVS and CDR2 FNYEAQ. The CDR3 loop reads CASSLRDSTGELFF. In DNA, the CDR3 is TGTGCCAGCAGCTTAAGGGACAGCACCGGGGAGCTGTTTTTT.

This clonotype was detected a few times. The chain recombines TRBV10-3 with TRBJ1-1; the D is unclear. The CDR3 has 16 amino acids. Germline CDR1 ENHRY, CDR2 SYGVKD. V gave up 3 bases and J gave up 3 bases, with 17 bases separating them. The chain's CDR3 is CAISDRGRQRDTEAFF. For the CDR3, the DNA is TGTGCCATCAGTGACCGAGGACGCCAGCGTGACACTGAAGCTTTCTTT.

This clonotype was counted between two and nine times. V is TRBV27 and J is TRBJ1-2; 10 nucleotides agree with TRBD1. J lost 6 bases, V lost 6 bases, and 10 bases had no gene match. The length of the CDR3 is 15 residues. Germline CDR1 and CDR2: MNHEY and SMNVEV (reference sequence). CDR3 DNA sequence: TGTGCCAGCAGCCCCTTTGACGGGACAGGGGATGGCTACACCTTC. Translation gives CASSPFDGTGDGYTF.

The CDR3 sequence is CASSRDRGSPDTGELFF. The DNA of the CDR3 is TGTGCCAGTAGTCGGGACAGGGGATCGCCTGACACCGGGGAGCTGTTTTTT. This chain connects TRBV19 to TRBJ2-2; 10 bases line up with TRBD1. The CDR3 loop spans 17 amino acids. V lost 5 bases to trimming and J lost 3 bases; unmatched junction nucleotides: 9. Germline CDR1 is LNHDA and CDR2 is SQIVND (reference sequence).

The chain uses TRBV7-3 and TRBJ2-3, with D possibly being TRBD1 or TRBD2 (5 bases each). Germline CDR1 SGHTA, CDR2 FQGTGA. V lost 4 bases and J 6 bases, leaving 14 bases between the germline ends. The CDR3 loop spans 14 amino acids. CDR3 loop: CASSSGPSRDTQYF. The CDR3 bases are TGTGCCAGCAGCTCGGGACCCAGCAGGGATACGCAGTATTTT.

The chain links TRBV2 to TRBJ1-6; D remains unclear. The V gene's germline CDR1 is SNHLY and CDR2 FYNNEI. Trimming shortened V by 3 bases and J by 5 bases, and 11 bases separated the two germline ends. The CDR3 contains 15 residues. Written as DNA, the CDR3 is TGTGCCAGCAGTGATCTTAGGTCAGATAATTCACCCCTCCACTTT. It yields the protein CASSDLRSDNSPLHF.

The chain employs TRBV28 and TRBJ1-6; possibly TRBD1 for D (6 bases). The CDR3 consists of 16 residues. The germline V and J ends were trimmed by 6 bases and 5 bases, with 17 bases remaining between them. In germline, CDR1 is MDHEN, CDR2 SYDVKM. This CDR3 reads CASRPQGGGNNSPLHF. CDR3 sequence (DNA): TGTGCCAGCAGGCCACAGGGAGGGGGAAATAATTCACCCCTCCACTTT.

V gene TRBV4-3 combines with J gene TRBJ1-2; 7 bases map to TRBD1. V was pared by 3 bases and J by 2 bases, with 15 bases of the junction left unmatched. Germline V gene lookup returns CDR1 LGHNA and CDR2 YSLEER. The CDR3 has 18 amino acids. CDR3 nucleotides: TGCGCCAGCAGCCAGGGTACCTCCTACCGGGACAGCAACTATGGCTACACCTTC. Translation: CASSQGTSYRDSNYGYTF.

The chain couples TRBV12-3 or TRBV12-4 to TRBJ1-5; 7 bases agree with TRBD1. V gave up 6 bases and J gave up 4 bases; unmatched junction bases: 6. The CDR3 runs 14 residues. CDR3: CASSSTGANQPQHF. DNA of the CDR3: TGTGCCAGCAGCTCCACAGGGGCGAATCAGCCCCAGCATTTT.

The chain combines TRBV19 with TRBJ2-5; unclear D gene. The germline gives CDR1 LNHDA, CDR2 SQIVND (reference sequence). The V gene lost 4 bases and the J gene lost 5 bases, with 14 bases spanning the gap. The CDR3 loop spans 14 amino acids. The CDR3 DNA reads TGTGCCAGTAGTACGTCGGACCAGTGGGAGACCCAGTACTTC. Its translation: CASSTSDQWETQYF.

This clonotype was seen more than once but under ten times. The genes are TRBV10-3 and TRBJ2-4; D call uncertain. From germline, CDR1 is ENHRY and CDR2 SYGVKD. The CDR3 is 12 residues long. Trimming took 3 bases from V and 7 from J, leaving 7 bases between them. This CDR3 is CAISDDMNIQYF. In DNA, the CDR3 is TGTGCCATCAGTGATGACATGAACATTCAGTACTTC.

The J gene is TRBJ2-7, the V gene TRBV28; 7 positions agree with TRBD2. CDR3 size: 15 residues. The V segment lost 5 bases and the J segment 5 bases; nucleotides outside the gene matches: 12. In germline, CDR1 is MDHEN, CDR2 SYDVKM. The CDR3 here is CASSLAWEGYHEQYF. The CDR3 DNA reads as TGTGCCAGCAGTCTAGCATGGGAGGGCTACCACGAGCAGTACTTC.

The rearrangement links TRBV19 to TRBJ2-7; no reliable D call. Germline loops: CDR1 LNHDA, CDR2 SQIVND (reference sequence). Trimming left V 3 bases short and J 2 bases short, with 11 bases between. There are 14 residues in the CDR3. The CDR3 is CASSITWQTYEQYF. CDR3 in DNA: TGTGCCAGTAGTATCACCTGGCAGACCTACGAGCAGTACTTC.

This clonotype appeared a few times. The rearrangement joins TRBV19 to TRBJ1-6; no reliable D call. The V gene lost 6 bases and the J gene lost 9 bases, with 21 bases spanning the gap. This CDR3 comprises 16 residues. Germline CDR1 is LNHDA and CDR2 is SQIVND (reference sequence). The CDR3 spells CASSANNKNTGSPLHF. As DNA, the CDR3 is TGTGCCAGTAGCGCAAATAACAAGAACACGGGTTCACCCCTCCACTTT.

This clonotype was seen more than once but under ten times. The chain is built from TRBV7-2 and TRBJ1-2; D ambiguous. Trimming stripped 1 base from V and 0 bases from J, with 6 bases between. The germline V gene encodes CDR1 SGHTA and CDR2 FQGNSA. This CDR3 is 14 amino acids long. This chain's CDR3 is CASSLGQTNYGYTF. Written as DNA, the CDR3 is TGTGCCAGCAGCTTAGGGCAGACTAACTATGGCTACACCTTC.